This TCR beta chain was retrieved from a study of tissue T cells after allogeneic stem cell transplantation. V dropped 1 base and J dropped 1; count of bases not matched to a gene: 1. CDR1 NSHNY and CDR2 SYGAGN come from the germline V gene. CDR3 length: 15 amino acids. On this clone: The antigen is not known. The listed genes are named as in mouse. The CDR3 is cut off 1 residue early in the read; its end comes from the germline J gene.

Sequencing of TCRbeta CDR3 at survey depth gave sequences and template counts. Sequencing used immunoSEQ multiplex PCR; TCRdb keeps in-frame clones, though not all of them. The sample has 20,000 to 25,000 clones, over 55% seen once. Study conclusions and caveats: The study did not identify alloreactive or antigen-specific tissue TCRs, and some clones might be persisting host cells.

V usage is TRBV13-1 and J usage is TRBJ2-3; 9 positions match TRBD2. The sample taken for sequencing was spleen. This TCR was recovered from a female BALB/c mouse in good health. As its MHC haplotype, the strain has H2-d. The CDR3 spells CASSDSGGGAETLYF. The covered CDR3 bases are TGTGCCAGCAGTGATTCTGGGGGGGGTGCAGAAACGCTGTAT.